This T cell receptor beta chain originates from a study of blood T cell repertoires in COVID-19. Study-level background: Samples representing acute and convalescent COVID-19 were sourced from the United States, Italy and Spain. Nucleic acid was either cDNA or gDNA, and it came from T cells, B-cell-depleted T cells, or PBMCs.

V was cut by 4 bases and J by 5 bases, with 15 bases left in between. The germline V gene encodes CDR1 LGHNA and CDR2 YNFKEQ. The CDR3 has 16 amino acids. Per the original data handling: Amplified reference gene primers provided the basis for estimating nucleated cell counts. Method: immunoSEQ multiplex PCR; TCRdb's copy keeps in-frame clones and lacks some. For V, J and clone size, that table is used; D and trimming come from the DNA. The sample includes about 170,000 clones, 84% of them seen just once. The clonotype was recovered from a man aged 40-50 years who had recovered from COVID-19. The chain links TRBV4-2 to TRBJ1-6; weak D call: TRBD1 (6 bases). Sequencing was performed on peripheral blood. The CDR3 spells CASSRSPGTNNSPLHF. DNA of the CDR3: TGTGCCAGCAGCCGGAGTCCCGGGACAAATAATTCACCCCTCCACTTT.